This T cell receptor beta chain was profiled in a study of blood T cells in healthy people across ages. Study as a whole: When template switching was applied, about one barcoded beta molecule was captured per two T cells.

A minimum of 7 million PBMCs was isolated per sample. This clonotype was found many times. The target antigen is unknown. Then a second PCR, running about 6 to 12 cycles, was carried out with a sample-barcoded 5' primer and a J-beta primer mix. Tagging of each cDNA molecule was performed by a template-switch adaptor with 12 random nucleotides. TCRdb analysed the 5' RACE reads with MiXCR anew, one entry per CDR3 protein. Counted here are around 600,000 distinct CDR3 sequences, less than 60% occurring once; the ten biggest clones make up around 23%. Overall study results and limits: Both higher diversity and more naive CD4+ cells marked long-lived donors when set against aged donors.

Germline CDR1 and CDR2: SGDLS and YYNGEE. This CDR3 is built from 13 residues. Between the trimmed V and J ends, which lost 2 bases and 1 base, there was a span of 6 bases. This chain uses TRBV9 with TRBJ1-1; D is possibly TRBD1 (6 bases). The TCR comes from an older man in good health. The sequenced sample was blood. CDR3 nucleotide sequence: TGTGCCAGCAGCGTGGACAGGAACACTGAAGCTTTCTTT. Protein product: CASSVDRNTEAFF.